These T cell receptor beta chains were read from a single sample in a study of regulatory T cells in long-lasting Graves disease. TCRdb passed the multiplex PCR reads through MiXCR, listing each CDR3 protein once. Among nearly 350,000 distinct CDR3 sequences listed, roughly 21% were seen once. The source material was peripheral blood mononuclear cells (PBMCs), sampled when the disease was refractory, from a patient treated with antithyroid drugs. The source is a female donor with Graves disease. Both conserved end residues are part of each CDR3. Fields, in order: J gene, V gene, clone size, D gene, CDR3 protein, CDR3 DNA. The D gene is left open where the match is weak. Part of the rows lack a size; the others show once, few, many or a class for expanded clones.

j_call: TRBJ2-5
v_call: TRBV4-1
clone_size: .
d_call: TRBD1
cdr3_aa: CASSQSEQGAGAGQETQYF
cdr3_nt: TGCGCCAGCAGCCAGTCTGAACAGGGGGCCGGAGCGGGGCAAGAGACCCAGTACTTC

j_call: TRBJ1-5
v_call: TRBV6-1
clone_size: .
d_call: TRBD1
cdr3_aa: CASTKGQGMNQPQHF
cdr3_nt: TGTGCCAGCACTAAAGGACAGGGCATGAATCAGCCCCAGCATTTT

j_call: TRBJ1-2
v_call: TRBV7-2
clone_size: many
d_call: .
cdr3_aa: CASSPGSYGYTF
cdr3_nt: TGTGCCAGCAGCCCCGGGAGTTATGGCTACACCTTC

j_call: TRBJ1-3
v_call: TRBV6-2/TRBV6-3
clone_size: many
d_call: .
cdr3_aa: CASKQFSGNTIYF
cdr3_nt: TGTGCCAGCAAGCAATTCTCTGGAAACACCATATATTTT

j_call: TRBJ1-3
v_call: TRBV7-8
clone_size: few
d_call: .
cdr3_aa: CASSPYSGNTIYF
cdr3_nt: TGTGCCAGCAGCCCATACTCTGGAAACACCATATATTTT

j_call: TRBJ1-1
v_call: TRBV9
clone_size: few
d_call: TRBD1
cdr3_aa: CASSVGGRGLGTEAFF
cdr3_nt: TGTGCCAGCAGCGTAGGCGGCAGGGGGCTTGGAACTGAAGCTTTCTTT

j_call: TRBJ1-6
v_call: TRBV6-1
clone_size: many
d_call: TRBD1
cdr3_aa: CASSLTGTGGSPLHF
cdr3_nt: TGTGCCAGCAGTCTAACCGGGACAGGAGGTTCACCCCTCCACTTT

j_call: TRBJ1-2
v_call: TRBV2
clone_size: many
d_call: .
cdr3_aa: CASKGGSGRGGYTF
cdr3_nt: TGTGCCAGCAAAGGGGGGAGCGGGAGAGGTGGCTACACCTTC

j_call: TRBJ1-2
v_call: TRBV6-5
clone_size: many
d_call: .
cdr3_aa: CASSYRSESGYTF
cdr3_nt: TGTGCCAGCAGTTACAGATCGGAGTCGGGCTACACCTTC

j_call: TRBJ2-7
v_call: TRBV30
clone_size: .
d_call: TRBD1
cdr3_aa: CAWSAPGQVYEQYF
cdr3_nt: TGTGCCTGGAGTGCCCCGGGACAGGTCTACGAGCAGTACTTC

j_call: TRBJ2-2
v_call: TRBV29-1
clone_size: .
d_call: .
cdr3_aa: CSVDGVQGTTGELFF
cdr3_nt: TGCAGCGTTGATGGGGTCCAGGGTACGACCGGGGAGCTGTTTTTT

j_call: TRBJ1-2
v_call: TRBV27
clone_size: .
d_call: .
cdr3_aa: CASSFVGSGPYGYTF
cdr3_nt: TGTGCCAGCAGTTTCGTTGGCTCCGGGCCCTATGGCTACACCTTC

j_call: TRBJ1-4
v_call: TRBV12-3/TRBV12-4
clone_size: few
d_call: .
cdr3_aa: CASRWGINEKLFF
cdr3_nt: TGTGCCAGCAGATGGGGAATTAATGAAAAACTGTTTTTT

j_call: TRBJ2-5
v_call: TRBV15
clone_size: many
d_call: .
cdr3_aa: CATSVLGDKSRETQYF
cdr3_nt: TGTGCCACCAGCGTATTGGGGGACAAGTCGCGAGAGACCCAGTACTTC

j_call: TRBJ2-3
v_call: TRBV20-1
clone_size: .
d_call: TRBD2
cdr3_aa: CSARDLAGSTDTQYF
cdr3_nt: TGCAGTGCTAGAGACCTAGCGGGTAGCACAGATACGCAGTATTTT

j_call: TRBJ2-7
v_call: TRBV30
clone_size: many
d_call: .
cdr3_aa: CAWSERLTEQYF
cdr3_nt: TGTGCCTGGAGTGAGAGGCTTACCGAGCAGTACTTC

j_call: TRBJ2-5
v_call: TRBV20-1
clone_size: many
d_call: TRBD1
cdr3_aa: CSASGARQGPSWYQETQYF
cdr3_nt: TGCAGTGCTAGTGGTGCCCGACAGGGCCCGAGTTGGTACCAAGAGACCCAGTACTTC

j_call: TRBJ1-1
v_call: TRBV6-1
clone_size: many
d_call: TRBD1
cdr3_aa: CASRWDSTSEAFF
cdr3_nt: TGTGCCAGCAGGTGGGACAGTACAAGTGAAGCTTTCTTT

j_call: TRBJ1-5
v_call: TRBV7-8
clone_size: few
d_call: .
cdr3_aa: CASSLVGTAQPQHF
cdr3_nt: TGTGCCAGCAGCTTAGTGGGGACCGCACAGCCCCAGCATTTT

j_call: TRBJ1-5
v_call: TRBV27
clone_size: many
d_call: TRBD1
cdr3_aa: CASSLGQADQPQHF
cdr3_nt: TGTGCCAGCAGTTTGGGACAGGCGGATCAGCCCCAGCATTTT

j_call: TRBJ1-2
v_call: TRBV28
clone_size: many
d_call: .
cdr3_aa: CASRFSLAGNGYTF
cdr3_nt: TGTGCCAGCAGATTTAGTCTGGCAGGGAACGGCTACACCTTC

j_call: TRBJ1-5
v_call: TRBV20-1
clone_size: many
d_call: TRBD1
cdr3_aa: CSARRTGHSNQPQHF
cdr3_nt: TGCAGTGCTAGAAGGACAGGCCATAGCAATCAGCCCCAGCATTTT

j_call: TRBJ1-2
v_call: TRBV29-1
clone_size: many
d_call: .
cdr3_aa: CSVEDGMVYGYTF
cdr3_nt: TGCAGCGTTGAAGATGGAATGGTCTATGGCTACACCTTC

j_call: TRBJ1-6
v_call: TRBV11-2
clone_size: many
d_call: TRBD1
cdr3_aa: CASSPDRALYSPLHF
cdr3_nt: TGTGCCAGCAGCCCGGACAGGGCGTTATATTCACCCCTCCACTTT

j_call: TRBJ2-5
v_call: TRBV7-2
clone_size: many
d_call: TRBD2
cdr3_aa: CASSVRGGQETQYF
cdr3_nt: TGTGCCAGCAGCGTACGGGGGGGCCAAGAGACCCAGTACTTC

j_call: TRBJ2-5
v_call: TRBV14
clone_size: many
d_call: TRBD2
cdr3_aa: CASSSLGSGTQETQYF
cdr3_nt: TGTGCCAGCAGCTCCTTGGGTAGCGGGACCCAAGAGACCCAGTACTTC

j_call: TRBJ2-7
v_call: TRBV15
clone_size: many
d_call: .
cdr3_aa: CATSRDPPGGRSYEQYF
cdr3_nt: TGTGCCACCAGCAGAGATCCCCCAGGGGGGAGGTCCTACGAGCAGTACTTC

j_call: TRBJ1-1
v_call: TRBV7-2
clone_size: many
d_call: .
cdr3_aa: CASSLTSTGSTEAFF
cdr3_nt: TGTGCCAGCAGCTTAACATCAACAGGGAGCACTGAAGCTTTCTTT

j_call: TRBJ1-4
v_call: TRBV7-9
clone_size: many
d_call: .
cdr3_aa: CASSLRQSATNEKLFF
cdr3_nt: TGTGCCAGCAGCTTAAGACAGTCAGCAACTAATGAAAAACTGTTTTTT

j_call: TRBJ2-3
v_call: TRBV5-1
clone_size: .
d_call: .
cdr3_aa: CASSLTGANTDTQYF
cdr3_nt: TGCGCCAGCAGCTTGACGGGGGCCAACACAGATACGCAGTATTTT

j_call: TRBJ1-4
v_call: TRBV11-2
clone_size: .
d_call: TRBD1
cdr3_aa: CASSLGDRALTNEKLFF
cdr3_nt: TGTGCCAGCAGCTTAGGGGACAGGGCTTTAACTAATGAAAAACTGTTTTTT

j_call: TRBJ1-5
v_call: TRBV20-1
clone_size: few
d_call: .
cdr3_aa: CSASQGTSNQPQHF
cdr3_nt: TGCAGTGCTAGTCAGGGGACTAGCAATCAGCCCCAGCATTTT

j_call: TRBJ2-6
v_call: TRBV7-6
clone_size: many
d_call: .
cdr3_aa: CASSLMGPWRGANVLTF
cdr3_nt: TGTGCCAGCAGCCTAATGGGCCCATGGCGGGGGGCCAACGTCCTGACTTTC

j_call: TRBJ1-2
v_call: TRBV7-2
clone_size: .
d_call: .
cdr3_aa: CASSLAPLGNYGYTF
cdr3_nt: TGTGCCAGCAGCTTAGCCCCTTTGGGGAACTATGGCTACACCTTC

j_call: TRBJ2-7
v_call: TRBV3-1
clone_size: many
d_call: .
cdr3_aa: CASSLGTPLSYEQYF
cdr3_nt: TGTGCCAGCAGCCTCGGGACTCCACTCTCCTACGAGCAGTACTTC

j_call: TRBJ1-6
v_call: TRBV12-3/TRBV12-4
clone_size: many
d_call: .
cdr3_aa: CASNRDSYNSPLHF
cdr3_nt: TGTGCCAGCAACAGGGACTCCTATAATTCACCCCTCCACTTT

j_call: TRBJ2-5
v_call: TRBV7-9
clone_size: many
d_call: .
cdr3_aa: CASSSPGSQETQYF
cdr3_nt: TGTGCCAGCAGCTCCCCGGGCAGCCAAGAGACCCAGTACTTC

j_call: TRBJ2-7
v_call: TRBV27
clone_size: .
d_call: .
cdr3_aa: CASSPDGSGDYEQYF
cdr3_nt: TGTGCCAGCAGTCCCGATGGTAGCGGAGACTACGAGCAGTACTTC

j_call: TRBJ2-3
v_call: TRBV11-3
clone_size: .
d_call: TRBD2
cdr3_aa: CASSSIPGLAYGRQTDTQYF
cdr3_nt: TGTGCCAGCAGCTCTATACCGGGACTAGCGTACGGGAGACAAACAGATACGCAGTATTTT

j_call: TRBJ1-3
v_call: TRBV6-1
clone_size: .
d_call: .
cdr3_aa: CASYQGNTIYF
cdr3_nt: TGTGCCAGCTACCAAGGAAACACCATATATTTT

j_call: TRBJ2-1
v_call: TRBV20-1
clone_size: few
d_call: TRBD1
cdr3_aa: CSASEGAGYNEQFF
cdr3_nt: TGCAGTGCTAGCGAGGGGGCCGGCTACAATGAGCAGTTCTTC

j_call: TRBJ2-5
v_call: TRBV6-2/TRBV6-3
clone_size: many
d_call: .
cdr3_aa: CASSGQPVQETQYF
cdr3_nt: TGTGCCAGCAGTGGACAACCCGTACAAGAGACCCAGTACTTC

j_call: TRBJ2-7
v_call: TRBV28
clone_size: .
d_call: TRBD2
cdr3_aa: CASSFRAGEDEQYF
cdr3_nt: TGTGCCAGCAGTTTTCGGGCGGGAGAAGACGAGCAGTACTTC

j_call: TRBJ1-2
v_call: TRBV11-2
clone_size: many
d_call: .
cdr3_aa: CASSSQAGRSYGYTF
cdr3_nt: TGTGCCAGCAGCTCCCAGGCGGGTAGGAGCTATGGCTACACCTTC